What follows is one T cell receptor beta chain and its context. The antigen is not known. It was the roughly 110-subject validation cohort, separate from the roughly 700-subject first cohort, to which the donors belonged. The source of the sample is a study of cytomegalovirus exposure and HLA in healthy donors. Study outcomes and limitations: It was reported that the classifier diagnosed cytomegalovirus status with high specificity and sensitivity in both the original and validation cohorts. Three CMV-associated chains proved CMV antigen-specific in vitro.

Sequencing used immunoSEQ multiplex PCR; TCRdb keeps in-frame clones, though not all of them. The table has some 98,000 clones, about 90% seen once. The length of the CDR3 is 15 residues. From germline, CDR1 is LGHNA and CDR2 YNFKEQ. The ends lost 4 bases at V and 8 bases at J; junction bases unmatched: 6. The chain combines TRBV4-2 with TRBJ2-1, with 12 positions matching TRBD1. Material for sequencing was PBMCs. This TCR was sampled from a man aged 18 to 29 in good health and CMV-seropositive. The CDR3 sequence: CASSLPGTGGDEQFF. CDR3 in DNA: TGTGCCAGCAGCCTCCCCGGGACAGGGGGCGATGAGCAGTTCTTC.